Listed below are T cell receptor beta chains from one sample, sequenced in a study of cytomegalovirus exposure and HLA in healthy donors. This table comes from immunoSEQ multiplex PCR, and its TCRdb copy is limited to in-frame clones, with some not included. The sample has some 110,000 clones; roughly 78% are singletons. The sequenced sample consisted of PBMCs. The receptor set was obtained from a woman aged 40 to 49 in good health and CMV-seronegative. CDR3s include the opening cysteine and the closing phenylalanine or tryptophan. D genes are given only for firm matches. Clone size is given for some rows only: seen once, a few or many times, or a class if the clone is expanded.

len: 16
abundance: NA
v_gene: TRBV6-5
j_gene: TRBJ2-1
d_gene: NA
CDR3nt: TGTGCCAGCAGTTACGATATGGGGGCTACATACAATGAGCAGTTCTTC
CDR3aa: CASSYDMGATYNEQFF

len: 15
abundance: NA
v_gene: TRBV6-1
j_gene: TRBJ2-7
d_gene: NA
CDR3nt: TGTGCCAGCAGTGAAACGGTAACCCCCTACTACGAGCAGTACTTC
CDR3aa: CASSETVTPYYEQYF

len: 15
abundance: NA
v_gene: TRBV7-3
j_gene: TRBJ2-1
d_gene: TRBD2
CDR3nt: TGTGCCAGCAGCGAGGGACTAGCGGGCGATAATGAGCAGTTCTTC
CDR3aa: CASSEGLAGDNEQFF

len: 16
abundance: NA
v_gene: TRBV11-1
j_gene: TRBJ2-5
d_gene: NA
CDR3nt: TGTGCCAGCAGCCACCCCGCCGGGGTAGAGGGAGAGACCCAGTACTTC
CDR3aa: CASSHPAGVEGETQYF

len: 16
abundance: few
v_gene: TRBV28
j_gene: TRBJ1-4
d_gene: TRBD1
CDR3nt: TGTGCCAGCAGTTTTGTTGGGGGACAGGGGGGGAAAAAACTGTTTTTT
CDR3aa: CASSFVGGQGGKKLFF

len: 13
abundance: NA
v_gene: TRBV4-1
j_gene: TRBJ2-5
d_gene: NA
CDR3nt: TGCGCCAGCAGCCGGTTAAGGGGAGAGACCCAGTACTTC
CDR3aa: CASSRLRGETQYF

len: 15
abundance: NA
v_gene: TRBV5-4
j_gene: TRBJ2-3
d_gene: NA
CDR3nt: TGTGCCAGCAGCCCCGTGAGGGCTTCCACAGATACGCAGTATTTT
CDR3aa: CASSPVRASTDTQYF

len: 13
abundance: NA
v_gene: TRBV30
j_gene: TRBJ2-7
d_gene: TRBD1
CDR3nt: TGTGCCTGGAGAGGGACAGCCGCCTACGAGCAGTACTTC
CDR3aa: CAWRGTAAYEQYF

len: 14
abundance: few
v_gene: TRBV7-3
j_gene: TRBJ2-3
d_gene: NA
CDR3nt: TGTGCCAGCAGCTTAAGGGCTAACCGAGATACGCAGTATTTT
CDR3aa: CASSLRANRDTQYF

len: 14
abundance: NA
v_gene: TRBV7-2
j_gene: TRBJ1-3
d_gene: NA
CDR3nt: TGTGCCAGCAGCTTAACGCAAGAGCGGAACACCATATATTTT
CDR3aa: CASSLTQERNTIYF

len: 14
abundance: few
v_gene: TRBV28
j_gene: TRBJ2-7
d_gene: NA
CDR3nt: TGTGCCAGCAGTGAGGATGAGGGGGAAAACGAGCAGTACTTC
CDR3aa: CASSEDEGENEQYF

len: 13
abundance: NA
v_gene: TRBV19
j_gene: TRBJ2-4
d_gene: NA
CDR3nt: TGTGCCAGTAGTATCTGGACTGGTTCCATTCAGTACTTC
CDR3aa: CASSIWTGSIQYF

len: 19
abundance: NA
v_gene: TRBV11-3
j_gene: TRBJ1-5
d_gene: TRBD1
CDR3nt: TGTGCCAGCAGCTTAGATCTCGAAGCTAACAGGGGCCTCAATCAGCCCCAGCATTTT
CDR3aa: CASSLDLEANRGLNQPQHF

len: 14
abundance: few
v_gene: TRBV7-2
j_gene: TRBJ2-7
d_gene: TRBD2
CDR3nt: TGTGCCAGCAGCTGGACTAGGAACCCCCCCGAGCAGTACTTC
CDR3aa: CASSWTRNPPEQYF

len: 15
abundance: NA
v_gene: TRBV27
j_gene: TRBJ2-2
d_gene: TRBD1
CDR3nt: TGTGCCAGCAGTTTTGACAGGGTAAACACCGGGGAGCTGTTTTTT
CDR3aa: CASSFDRVNTGELFF

len: 15
abundance: once
v_gene: TRBV15
j_gene: TRBJ1-1
d_gene: NA
CDR3nt: TGTGCCACCAGTGCTATGGGCCTTCTCCGGACTGAAGCTTTCTTT
CDR3aa: CATSAMGLLRTEAFF

len: 15
abundance: NA
v_gene: TRBV7-2
j_gene: TRBJ2-1
d_gene: TRBD2
CDR3nt: TGTGCCAGCAGCCTGGGACTAGCATCCTACAATGAGCAGTTCTTC
CDR3aa: CASSLGLASYNEQFF

len: 15
abundance: NA
v_gene: TRBV9
j_gene: TRBJ1-2
d_gene: TRBD1
CDR3nt: TGTGCCAGCAGCTCTAGTAAGGCAGGGGGCTATGGCTACACCTTC
CDR3aa: CASSSSKAGGYGYTF

len: 15
abundance: NA
v_gene: TRBV4-1
j_gene: TRBJ1-1
d_gene: NA
CDR3nt: TGCGCCAGCAGCCCGGGACACACTCTGAACACTGAAGCTTTCTTT
CDR3aa: CASSPGHTLNTEAFF

len: 13
abundance: NA
v_gene: TRBV19
j_gene: TRBJ1-1
d_gene: NA
CDR3nt: TGTGCCAGCAGCGGGGCTGGGGGGATTGAAGCTTTCTTT
CDR3aa: CASSGAGGIEAFF

len: 15
abundance: NA
v_gene: TRBV6-6
j_gene: TRBJ1-2
d_gene: NA
CDR3nt: TGTGCCAGCAGTTCCGCCCCGGGGGAACACTATGGCTACACCTTC
CDR3aa: CASSSAPGEHYGYTF

len: 17
abundance: NA
v_gene: TRBV27
j_gene: TRBJ2-1
d_gene: TRBD2
CDR3nt: TGTGCCAGCAGTTACCGGCCCCGGACTAGCGGGAGAGGAAACGAGTTCTTC
CDR3aa: CASSYRPRTSGRGNEFF

len: 14
abundance: NA
v_gene: TRBV7-2
j_gene: TRBJ2-7
d_gene: NA
CDR3nt: TGTGCCAGCAGCCGATCGAGGGCTGGCTACGAGCAGTACTTC
CDR3aa: CASSRSRAGYEQYF

len: 15
abundance: NA
v_gene: TRBV28
j_gene: TRBJ2-3
d_gene: TRBD2
CDR3nt: TGTGCCAGCAGTCAAGCGGGAGGGGGCACAGATACGCAGTATTTT
CDR3aa: CASSQAGGGTDTQYF

len: 14
abundance: NA
v_gene: TRBV28
j_gene: TRBJ1-6
d_gene: TRBD1
CDR3nt: TGTGCCAGCAGTTCCGGGACAGGGGATTCACCCCTCCACTTT
CDR3aa: CASSSGTGDSPLHF

len: 15
abundance: few
v_gene: TRBV4-1
j_gene: TRBJ2-2
d_gene: TRBD1
CDR3nt: TGCGCCAGCAGCCCGCTGACAGGGGGGACCGGGGAGCTGTTTTTT
CDR3aa: CASSPLTGGTGELFF

len: 15
abundance: NA
v_gene: TRBV6-5
j_gene: TRBJ1-4
d_gene: NA
CDR3nt: TGTGCCAGCAGGCGGTACGGGGGGACTAATGAAAAACTGTTTTTT
CDR3aa: CASRRYGGTNEKLFF

len: 18
abundance: NA
v_gene: TRBV15
j_gene: TRBJ2-3
d_gene: TRBD2
CDR3nt: TGTGCCACCAGCAGAGATCGGGGGGGACTAGCGCCCCAAAGGACGCAGTATTTT
CDR3aa: CATSRDRGGLAPQRTQYF

len: 15
abundance: few
v_gene: TRBV19
j_gene: TRBJ2-7
d_gene: TRBD1
CDR3nt: TGTGCCAGTAGTGTGGGACAGGGGGCTTCCTACGAGCAGTACTTC
CDR3aa: CASSVGQGASYEQYF

len: 15
abundance: NA
v_gene: TRBV27
j_gene: TRBJ1-5
d_gene: NA
CDR3nt: TGTGCCAGCAGTGTCAGGGGCAGTGAGGCTCAGCCCCAGCATTTT
CDR3aa: CASSVRGSEAQPQHF

len: 17
abundance: NA
v_gene: TRBV2
j_gene: TRBJ2-7
d_gene: TRBD1
CDR3nt: TGTGCCAGCATGTGGTGGGCAGGGGGACGAGACTCCTACGAGCAGTACTTC
CDR3aa: CASMWWAGGRDSYEQYF

len: 15
abundance: NA
v_gene: TRBV19
j_gene: TRBJ2-7
d_gene: TRBD1
CDR3nt: TGTGCCAGTAGCCAACCGGGACAGACTACCTACGAGCAGTACTTC
CDR3aa: CASSQPGQTTYEQYF

len: 14
abundance: few
v_gene: TRBV28
j_gene: TRBJ2-1
d_gene: TRBD2
CDR3nt: TGTGCCAGCAGTCCGACTAGCGGGAGAGGTGAGCAGTTCTTC
CDR3aa: CASSPTSGRGEQFF

len: 12
abundance: NA
v_gene: TRBV28
j_gene: TRBJ2-2
d_gene: NA
CDR3nt: TGTGCCAGCAGTCACAACCCCGGGGAGCTGTTTTTT
CDR3aa: CASSHNPGELFF

len: 13
abundance: NA
v_gene: TRBV7-2
j_gene: TRBJ2-4
d_gene: NA
CDR3nt: TGTGCCAGCAGCTTCGCGCCGGAAAACATTCAGTACTTC
CDR3aa: CASSFAPENIQYF

len: 16
abundance: NA
v_gene: TRBV5-1
j_gene: TRBJ1-1
d_gene: TRBD1
CDR3nt: TGCGCCAGCAGCTTGGTAGGGACAGGATCTAACACTGAAGCTTTCTTT
CDR3aa: CASSLVGTGSNTEAFF

len: 14
abundance: NA
v_gene: TRBV30
j_gene: TRBJ2-2
d_gene: TRBD1
CDR3nt: TGTGCCTGCCCCGACAGGGGGAACACCGGGGAGCTGTTTTTT
CDR3aa: CACPDRGNTGELFF

len: 13
abundance: NA
v_gene: TRBV5-1
j_gene: TRBJ1-1
d_gene: NA
CDR3nt: TGCGCCAGCAGTGATGCAGGGAACACTGAAGCTTTCTTT
CDR3aa: CASSDAGNTEAFF

len: 16
abundance: few
v_gene: TRBV6-6
j_gene: TRBJ2-5
d_gene: TRBD2
CDR3nt: TGTGCCAGCAGGCCCCGGGGGGCGGGAGGGGAAGAGACCCAGTACTTC
CDR3aa: CASRPRGAGGEETQYF

len: 15
abundance: NA
v_gene: TRBV2
j_gene: TRBJ2-6
d_gene: NA
CDR3nt: TGTGCCAGCAGCGGACAGTTCTCTGGGGCCAACGTCCTGACTTTC
CDR3aa: CASSGQFSGANVLTF